Below, 9 T cell receptor beta chains from the same sample are listed, as sequenced in a study of blood T cell repertoires in COVID-19. Clones were read by immunoSEQ multiplex PCR, and TCRdb kept only the in-frame ones, dropping some. The sample includes about 150,000 clones, more than 75% of them seen just once. The sequenced material came from peripheral blood. All receptors come from a woman aged 45 to 65 with acute or convalescent COVID-19.

J is TRBJ2-7 and V is TRBV6-5, with a tentative D call TRBD2 (5 bases). The CDR3 totals 13 residues. Germline V gene lookup returns CDR1 MNHEY and CDR2 SVGAGI. Deletions cut 6 bases from V and 5 bases from J, with 14 bases between. The chain's CDR3 is CASSRREGHEQYF. CDR3 bases: TGTGCCAGCAGCCGCCGAGAGGGCCACGAGCAGTACTTC.

This chain uses TRBV5-6 with TRBJ2-7; D is ambiguous. Germline values: CDR1 SGHDT, CDR2 YYEEEE. V was shortened by 0 bases and J by 4 bases, with 11 bases between the two germline ends. The CDR3 runs 14 residues. The CDR3 DNA reads as TGTGCCAGCAGCTTGGTTATAACAGAGTACGAGCAGTACTTC. As protein: CASSLVITEYEQYF.

The chain joins TRBV5-5 to TRBJ2-1, with a tentative D call TRBD1 (6 bases). This CDR3 spans 11 amino acids. CDR1 and CDR2 from the germline V gene are SGHKS and YYEKEE (reference sequence). V lost 2 bases and J 12 bases, leaving 9 bases between the germline ends. The CDR3 reads CASSFAQGQFF. CDR3 nucleotides: TGTGCCAGCAGCTTCGCACAGGGGCAGTTCTTC.

This clone has only one observation. The chain is built from TRBV6-4 and TRBJ1-4; tentatively, D is TRBD1 (5 bases). V was cut by 0 bases and J by 8 bases, with 28 bases left in between. Germline V gene sequence: CDR1 MRHNA, CDR2 SNTAGT. CDR3 length equals 20 residues. The CDR3: CASSDSGGWVGDRWQEKLFF. As DNA, the CDR3 is TGTGCCAGCAGTGACTCGGGAGGTTGGGTAGGGGACCGGTGGCAGGAAAAACTGTTTTTT.

Here the CDR3 DNA reads TGTGCCAGCAGCCCGGGGGAGCGGGGGGTCAATGAGCAGTTCTTC. This codes for CASSPGERGVNEQFF. The V gene is TRBV7-2, the J gene TRBJ2-1; 9 bases are shared with TRBD2. After removal of 5 bases from V and 6 bases from J, the junction contained 8 bases not matched to a gene. This CDR3 spans 15 amino acids. Germline V CDR1 and CDR2: SGHTA, FQGNSA.

V is TRBV6-1 and J is TRBJ1-1; D gene uncertain. The length of the CDR3 is 15 residues. Germline CDR1 and CDR2: MNHNS and SASEGT. Trimming pared 2 bases from V and 1 base from J, leaving 11 bases between. The CDR3 region is CASSEPGVANTEAFF. DNA for the CDR3: TGTGCCAGCAGTGAACCCGGGGTAGCGAACACTGAAGCTTTCTTT.

This chain joins TRBV4-1 and TRBJ2-5; 14 positions match TRBD2. Germline V CDR1 and CDR2: MGHRA, YSYEKL. The CDR3 consists of 16 residues. The ends lost 4 bases at V and 5 bases at J; junction bases unmatched: 6. The CDR3 coding sequence is TGCGCCAGCAGCCCCATGGGACTAGCGGGGGTGGAGACCCAGTACTTC. Its protein product is CASSPMGLAGVETQYF.

The rearrangement uses TRBV16 and TRBJ2-1, with TRBD2 identical over 12 bases. This CDR3 spans 17 amino acids. Germline values: CDR1 KGHSY, CDR2 FQNENV. The J segment lost 2 bases and the V segment lost 5 bases, leaving 7 bases of the junction unmatched. The CDR3 reads CASSETSGGPPYNEQFF. Written as DNA, the CDR3 is TGTGCCAGCAGCGAAACTAGCGGGGGGCCCCCCTACAATGAGCAGTTCTTC.

The chain couples TRBV19 to TRBJ1-5, with a possible D match to TRBD1 (6 bases). CDR1 is LNHDA and CDR2 is SQIVND in the germline V gene (reference sequence). Trimming cost V 7 bases and J 0 bases, with 13 bases left between them. The CDR3 contains 15 residues. The DNA for the CDR3 is TGTGCCAGTAAATCTCGAGGGGGTAGCAATCAGCCCCAGCATTTT. Protein: CASKSRGGSNQPQHF. The whole variable domain, remainder taken from reference TRBV19 and TRBJ1-5, is DGGITQSPKYLFRKEGQNVTLSCEQNLNHDAMYWYRQDPGQGLRLIYYSQIVNDFQKGDIAEGYSVSREKKESFPLTVTSAQKNPTAFYLCASKSRGGSNQPQHFGDGTRLSIL.